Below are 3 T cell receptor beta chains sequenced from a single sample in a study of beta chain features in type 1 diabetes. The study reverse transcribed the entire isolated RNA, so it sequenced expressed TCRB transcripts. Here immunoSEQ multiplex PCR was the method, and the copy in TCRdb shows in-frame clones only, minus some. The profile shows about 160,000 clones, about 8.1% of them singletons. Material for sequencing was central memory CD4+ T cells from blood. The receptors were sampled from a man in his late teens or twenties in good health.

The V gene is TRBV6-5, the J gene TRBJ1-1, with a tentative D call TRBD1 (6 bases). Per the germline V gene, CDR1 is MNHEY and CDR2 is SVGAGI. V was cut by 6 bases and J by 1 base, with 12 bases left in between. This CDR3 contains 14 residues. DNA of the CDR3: TGTGCCAGCAGGTCTCCGGGACAGAACACTGAAGCTTTCTTT. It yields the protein CASRSPGQNTEAFF.

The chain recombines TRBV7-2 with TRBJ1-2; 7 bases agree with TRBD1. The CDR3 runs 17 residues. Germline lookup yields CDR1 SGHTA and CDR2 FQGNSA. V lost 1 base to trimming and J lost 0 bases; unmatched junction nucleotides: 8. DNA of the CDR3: TGTGCCAGCAGCTTAGGAGGATCCGGGACAGCTAACTATGGCTACACCTTC. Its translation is CASSLGGSGTANYGYTF.

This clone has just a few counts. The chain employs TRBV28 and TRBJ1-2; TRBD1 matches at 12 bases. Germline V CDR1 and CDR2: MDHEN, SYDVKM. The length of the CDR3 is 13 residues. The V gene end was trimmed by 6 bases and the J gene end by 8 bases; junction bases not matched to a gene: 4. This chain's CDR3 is CASRGDRGRGYTF. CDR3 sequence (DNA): TGTGCCAGCAGGGGGGACAGGGGGCGAGGCTACACCTTC.